The rows below give T cell receptor beta chains drawn from one sample of a study of cytomegalovirus exposure and HLA in healthy donors. Only in-frame clones appear in the TCRdb table, and some are missing; sequencing was by immunoSEQ multiplex PCR. This table has 120,000 to 150,000 clones, 79% appearing once. The sequenced sample was PBMCs. The receptor source for this set is a middle-aged woman in good health and CMV-seropositive. Each CDR3 is given with its conserved first and last residue. Fields, in order: D gene, clone size, J gene, CDR3 length, V gene, CDR3 protein, CDR3 DNA. D genes are given only for firm matches. Size tells how often a clone was seen (once, few, many) or the class of an expanded clone, and some rows leave it out.

TRBD1 NA TRBJ2-5 16 TRBV4-1 CASSQALGQGQETQYF TGCGCCAGCAGCCAAGCCCTTGGACAGGGTCAAGAGACCCAGTACTTC
NA once TRBJ1-1 14 TRBV18 CASSLADGQTEAFF TGTGCCAGCTCACTGGCCGACGGACAGACAGAAGCTTTCTTT
NA NA TRBJ2-1 15 TRBV5-1 CASSFQGGSYNEQFF TGCGCCAGCAGCTTCCAGGGGGGCTCCTACAATGAGCAGTTCTTC
TRBD2 NA TRBJ2-3 15 TRBV19 CASSLGLAVTDTQYF TGTGCCAGTAGTCTCGGACTAGCGGTAACAGATACGCAGTATTTT
TRBD1 NA TRBJ2-4 16 TRBV27 CASSSLTGGSKNIQYF TGTGCCAGCAGTTCCCTGACAGGGGGCTCCAAAAACATTCAGTACTTC
TRBD1 NA TRBJ2-3 15 TRBV30 CAWSRMTGIADTQYF TGTGCCTGGAGTAGGATGACAGGGATCGCGGATACGCAGTATTTT
NA NA TRBJ1-2 14 TRBV4-2 CASSRDRPGEGYTF TGTGCCAGCAGTCGAGACAGGCCAGGGGAGGGCTACACCTTC
NA NA TRBJ2-5 13 TRBV5-1 CASSEATIATQYF TGCGCCAGCAGCGAAGCAACGATAGCGACCCAGTACTTC
TRBD1 NA TRBJ1-6 16 TRBV5-1 CASRNPSGQVNSPLHF TGCGCCAGCAGGAACCCAAGCGGACAGGTTAATTCACCCCTCCACTTT
NA NA TRBJ1-1 15 TRBV4-1 CASSPILTVPDGAFF TGCGCCAGCAGCCCGATCCTCACAGTGCCGGATGGAGCTTTCTTT
NA NA TRBJ1-2 15 TRBV2 CASSESPGFNYGYTF TGTGCCAGCAGTGAATCCCCAGGTTTTAACTATGGCTACACCTTC